This T cell receptor (beta chain) comes out of a study of T cells in Graves' hyperthyroidism and ophthalmopathy. This CDR3 is 14 amino acids long. The J segment lost 4 bases and the V segment lost 2 bases, leaving 3 bases of the junction unmatched. Germline CDR1 reads SGHRS; CDR2 reads YFSETQ. The CDR3 regions of TCR beta were amplified from RNA transcripts. In the first-round RT-PCR of the TCR CDR3, the HTBI primer set was used. TCRdb ran MiXCR on the multiplex PCR reads and lists one entry per CDR3 protein. The sample includes about 99,000 distinct CDR3 sequences, over 45% of them seen just once. This clonotype showed up many times.

The clonotype originates from a man aged 40-49 years with Graves' hyperthyroidism. The chain couples TRBV5-1 to TRBJ1-5, with 7 bases lining up with TRBD1. Specimen: blood. This chain's CDR3 is CASSLSGGNQPQHF. The CDR3 DNA follows: TGCGCCAGCAGCTTATCAGGGGGGAATCAGCCCCAGCATTTT.